This TCR beta chain was sequenced during a study of cytotoxic CD8 clonotypes in ibrutinib-treated CLL (dated by TCRdb to 2020 to 2022). Describing the broader study: The cohort was composed of 11 relapsed/refractory and roughly 16 treatment-naive patients; IGHV unmutated status was identified in 17 to 18 patients. Longitudinal samples were obtainable from about 30% of the 86 participants in the trial. Samples at response were collected after a median of approximately twelve months of treatment, with a range of about 6 to 36 months. Cryopreserved peripheral blood mononuclear cells were collected at three points: before therapy, at response, and at either sustained remission or disease progression. An average of around 250,000 productive templates and tens of thousands of productive rearrangements was obtained per sample. Responses were partial in around 25 patients and complete in 2; after median 68 months follow-up, roughly 14 stayed in remission and some twelve progressed. Study-level results and caveats: Baseline clonality exceeded that of age-matched healthy donors and correlated strongly with circulating CD8+ T-cell counts. Sustained-remission and progressing patients did not have matched sampling times, and lymph node repertoires were not examined. An increase in clonality was observed at ibrutinib response, with clonality remaining stable during sustained remission and falling back toward baseline at progression. Public clonotypes were rare and either contracted or stayed stable during treatment, and the rise in clonality at ibrutinib response reflected the expansion of private clonotypes.

To note about this clone: What antigen it recognizes has not been identified. There are no base qualities to consult, and no much larger clone falls within one base.

Each clonotype received, on average, 10x coverage in deep resolution sequencing performed on a MiSeq, where the target depth lay between 1 in 1 million and 1 in 200,000 T cells. TCR beta libraries were generated with the immunoSEQ hsTCRB Kit. In the original analysis: ImmunoSEQ Data Assistant and ImmunoSEQ Analyzer were used for data analysis, and V, D and J genes were assigned according to IMGT definitions. Clonality, which ranges from 0 to 1, was calculated as one minus the normalized Shannon entropy of productive rearrangement frequencies. Public clonotype analysis was restricted to overrepresented clonotypes comprising at least 0.05% of each patient's repertoire. Repertoires from 10 to 15 age-matched healthy donors in immuneACCESS were used as clonality controls. TCRdb carries this immuneACCESS record with in-frame sequences only. Its versions omit some clonotypes, under half of them owing to an unresolved V gene in the studies checked, with the rest unexplained. The V and J calls and clone size are taken from that table; D and trimming were inferred from the DNA. Across this sample there are 15,000 to 20,000 clones, with about 80% seen only once. The leading ten clones occupy over 15% of the sample.

Measured from the cysteine to the phenylalanine, the CDR3 is 16 residues long. Just CDR3 DNA is preserved here, 48 bases in frame from base 1. Sequences KGHSH (CDR1) and LQKENI (CDR2) are obtained from the germline V gene. V gives up 3 bases and J gives up 0 bases, and the segment between their germline ends measures 14 bases. For TCR beta library preparation, 1.5 to 2.5 micrograms of genomic DNA was extracted from cryopreserved PBMCs. High-throughput TCR beta sequencing was performed on longitudinal blood samples from CLL patients receiving ibrutinib monotherapy. The patients were enrolled in a single-center, open-label phase 2 trial of ibrutinib monotherapy.

This chain is built from TRBV18 and TRBJ1-2; the D gene remains uncertain. The sequencing here drew on PBMCs, taken before ibrutinib treatment. The receptor was isolated from a human donor with chronic lymphocytic leukemia. The CDR3 has the sequence CASSPSGGRANYGYTF. Here is the DNA: TGTGCCAGCTCACCGTCCGGCGGGAGAGCTAACTATGGCTACACCTTC. The variable domain in full, with residues beyond the CDR3 obtained from the reference TRBV18 and TRBJ1-2 genes, is NAGVMQNPRHLVRRRGQEARLRCSPMKGHSHVYWYRQLPEEGLKFMVYLQKENIIDESGMPKERFSAEFPKEGPSILRIQQVVRGDSAAYFCASSPSGGRANYGYTFGSGTRLTVV.